Below, 21 T cell receptor beta chains from the same sample are listed, as sequenced in a study of vaccination and CD4 T cells after COVID-19. Scientists ran DNA taken from cultured CD4+ T cells through the Oncomine TCR Beta short-read assay for sequencing. TCRdb fed the PCR reads into MiXCR, producing one record per CDR3 protein. The profile shows fewer than 25,000 distinct CDR3 sequences, around 45% of them singletons. The treatment is: roughly ten-day PBMC culture with coronavirus spike peptide pools or control peptides (ViraFEST assay). These receptors have no identified antigens. Sequencing used CD4+ T cells from blood, cultured in vitro. Every receptor here comes from a human donor who had recovered from COVID-19.

The chain combines TRBV15 with TRBJ1-3; D gene uncertain. The CDR3 runs to 18 residues. Trimming stripped 0 bases from V and 0 bases from J, with 15 bases between. Germline-derived CDR1 and CDR2 are LNHNV and YYDKDF (reference sequence). CDR3 sequence reads: CATSRDYTTGSSGNTIYF. In nucleotides, the CDR3 is TGTGCCACCAGCAGAGATTATACTACCGGGAGCTCTGGAAACACCATATATTTT.

V gene TRBV7-6 combines with J gene TRBJ1-3, with 8 nucleotides matching TRBD1. CDR1 and CDR2 from the germline V gene are SGHVS and FNYEAQ. CDR3 length: 16 amino acids. V lost 1 base to trimming and J lost 3 bases; unmatched junction nucleotides: 5. The CDR3 here is CASSLGGQGGGNTIYF. For the CDR3, the DNA is TGTGCCAGCAGCTTAGGCGGACAGGGTGGTGGAAACACCATATATTTT. Combining the CDR3 with reference TRBV7-6 and TRBJ1-3 gives the whole variable domain GAGVSQSPRYKVTKRGQDVALRCDPISGHVSLYWYRQALGQGPEFLTYFNYEAQQDKSGLPNDRFSAERPEGSISTLTIQRTEQRDSAMYRCASSLGGQGGGNTIYFGEGSWLTVV.

This clonotype occurred once. This chain uses TRBV20-1 with TRBJ2-3; D is undetermined. Trimming removed 7 bases from V and 2 bases from J, with 13 bases in between. The CDR3 is made up of 13 amino acids. The germline V gene encodes CDR1 DFQATT and CDR2 SNEGSKA (reference sequence). The CDR3 region has the DNA TGCAGTGTACCCGGATTCGACACAGATACGCAGTATTTT. It translates to CSVPGFDTDTQYF.

In its sample, this clonotype was seen a few times. The chain couples TRBV12-3 or TRBV12-4 to TRBJ1-2, with 8 nucleotides matching TRBD1. The CDR3 runs 14 residues. V lost 6 bases and J lost 6; bases outside the gene matches: 9. CDR3 loop: CASSPDRAGDGYTF. CDR3 nucleotide sequence: TGTGCCAGCAGCCCGGACAGGGCGGGAGATGGCTACACCTTC.

This clonotype came up a few times. This rearrangement joins TRBV6-2 or TRBV6-3 to TRBJ2-7, with D possibly being TRBD1 (6 bases). Germline V gene lookup returns CDR1 MNHEY and CDR2 SVGEGT. V was trimmed by 2 bases and J by 0 bases, leaving 8 bases between them. The CDR3 length is 14 residues. The chain's CDR3 is CASSYAGVSYEQYF. CDR3 DNA sequence: TGTGCCAGCAGTTACGCAGGGGTCTCCTACGAGCAGTACTTC.

The chain couples TRBV10-3 to TRBJ1-1, with TRBD1 matching 8 bases. Per germline, CDR1 ENHRY and CDR2 SYGVKD. With V trimmed by 8 bases and J by 1 base, 3 bases remained unmatched. CDR3 length equals 13 residues. The CDR3 DNA follows: TGTGCCATCTCAGGGGGCGCGAACACTGAAGCTTTCTTT. It specifies CAISGGANTEAFF.

This chain connects TRBV12-3 or TRBV12-4 to TRBJ1-2; D call uncertain. V lost 5 bases and J lost 9, with 10 bases in between. CDR3 length equals 11 residues. CDR3 bases: TGTGCCAGCAGTCAACAATCGAGCTACACCTTC. Amino acid sequence: CASSQQSSYTF.

The J gene is TRBJ1-2, the V gene TRBV5-1, with 11 bases that match TRBD1. Germline-derived CDR1 and CDR2 are SGHRS and YFSETQ. The CDR3 sequence is 14 residues long. Germline trimming cut 4 bases from V and 5 bases from J; bases unmatched to any gene: 4. The CDR3 region is CASSQGTGGYGYTF. The CDR3 DNA follows: TGCGCCAGCAGCCAGGGGACAGGGGGATATGGCTACACCTTC.

The chain recombines TRBV12-3 or TRBV12-4 with TRBJ1-5; D possibly corresponds to TRBD1 (5 bases). The length of the CDR3 is 16 residues. Trimming took off 3 bases at V and 0 bases at J, with 12 bases between the two ends. Written as DNA, the CDR3 is TGTGCCAGCAGTTTTTTTATGGGGGATAGCAATCAGCCCCAGCATTTT. This sequence encodes CASSFFMGDSNQPQHF.

The chain is built from TRBV18 and TRBJ2-7, with D unresolved. This CDR3 comprises 15 residues. Trimming took 3 bases from V and 1 from J, leaving 13 bases between them. Germline assignment: CDR1 KGHSH and CDR2 LQKENI. CDR3 residues: CASSPYLQTSYEQYF. CDR3 nucleotides: TGTGCCAGCTCACCCTACCTACAGACGTCCTACGAGCAGTACTTC.

The rearrangement uses TRBV28 and TRBJ2-4; TRBD2 matches 8 bases. Germline loops: CDR1 MDHEN, CDR2 SYDVKM. The V and J ends lost 1 base and 0 bases, in that order; junction bases with no gene match: 5. The CDR3 runs to 17 residues. Here the CDR3 reads CASSLSAGGLAKNIQYF. The CDR3 DNA follows: TGTGCCAGCAGTTTATCGGCGGGAGGACTAGCCAAAAACATTCAGTACTTC.

The chain employs TRBV11-2 and TRBJ2-3; D is ambiguous. The CDR3 extends over 17 amino acids. Trimming stripped 1 base from V and 6 bases from J, with 20 bases between. Germline V gene lookup returns CDR1 SGHAT and CDR2 FQNNGV. The CDR3 sequence is CASSLGFPDGSPDTQYF. The CDR3 DNA sequence: TGTGCCAGCAGCTTAGGCTTTCCGGACGGCTCCCCCGATACGCAGTATTTT.

The CDR3 sequence is CASSPPRAGLPQETQYF. The CDR3 DNA sequence: TGTGCCAGCAGCCCCCCCCGGGCAGGGTTACCGCAAGAGACCCAGTACTTC. The V call is TRBV28, the J call TRBJ2-5, with TRBD1 as a possible D gene (5 bases). CDR3 length equals 17 residues. Trimming removed 6 bases at V and 2 bases at J, with 22 bases between. Germline values: CDR1 MDHEN, CDR2 SYDVKM.

This clonotype showed up just a few times. The rearrangement joins TRBV6-2 or TRBV6-3 to TRBJ1-3; no firm D call. The germline CDR1 and CDR2 sequences are MNHEY and SVGEGT. This CDR3 is built from 12 residues. V dropped 2 bases and J dropped 2 bases, with 1 base sitting between them. CDR3 nucleotide sequence: TGTGCCAGCAGTTACCCTGGAAACACCATATATTTT. It specifies CASSYPGNTIYF.

V and J are TRBV5-1 and TRBJ1-1, with 10 bases identical to TRBD1. With 4 bases clipped from V and 3 bases from J, the junction kept 9 bases outside the gene matches. This CDR3 contains 16 residues. Germline CDR1 and CDR2: SGHRS and YFSETQ. In nucleotides, the CDR3 is TGCGCCAGCAGCGATGAGACAGGGGGCTGGGACACTGAAGCTTTCTTT. This encodes CASSDETGGWDTEAFF.

This chain joins TRBV6-1 and TRBJ1-5; no clear D gene. CDR3 length equals 13 residues. The germline V gene encodes CDR1 MNHNS and CDR2 SASEGT. The V and J ends lost 3 bases and 10 bases respectively, with 13 bases between them. This CDR3 is CASSDKASTPQHF. Written as DNA, the CDR3 is TGTGCCAGCAGTGATAAGGCGTCAACACCCCAGCATTTT.

The chain combines TRBV7-2 with TRBJ2-3; D remains ambiguous. Trimming took 1 base from V and 2 from J, leaving 1 base between them. Looked up from germline, CDR1 is SGHTA and CDR2 is FQGNSA. The CDR3 spans 12 residues. The CDR3 DNA is TGTGCCAGCAGCTTAGACACAGATACGCAGTATTTT. Translation gives CASSLDTDTQYF.

The V gene is TRBV19, the J gene TRBJ1-1, with no clear D. In germline, CDR1 is LNHDA, CDR2 SQIVND (reference sequence). Between the trimmed V and J ends, which lost 0 bases and 6 bases, there was a span of 11 bases. The length of the CDR3 is 14 residues. The CDR3, as DNA: TGTGCCAGTAGTATAGATTTGGCGGGCGCTGAAGCTTTCTTT. It yields the protein CASSIDLAGAEAFF.

This chain uses TRBV2 with TRBJ2-7; no definite D call. The germline CDR1 and CDR2 sequences are SNHLY and FYNNEI. The CDR3 consists of 10 residues. V lost 6 bases and J 3 bases, leaving 3 bases between the germline ends. CDR3 amino acids: CASSNYEQYF. The DNA for the CDR3 is TGTGCCAGCAGCAACTACGAGCAGTACTTC.

The chain links TRBV2 to TRBJ2-2, with 10 bases that match TRBD2. There are 15 residues in the CDR3. CDR1 is SNHLY, CDR2 FYNNEI, per germline. V was clipped by 6 bases and J by 6 bases; unmatched bases: 7. The CDR3 loop reads CASRGLTSGSGELFF. The DNA for the CDR3 is TGTGCCAGCAGGGGACTGACTAGCGGGTCCGGGGAGCTGTTTTTT.

The J gene is TRBJ1-5, the V gene TRBV7-2; no firm D call. The length of the CDR3 is 14 residues. Germline values: CDR1 SGHTA, CDR2 FQGNSA. Trimming pared 5 bases from V and 2 bases from J, leaving 10 bases between. This chain's CDR3 is CASSPTSGNQPQHF. CDR3 sequence (DNA): TGTGCCAGCAGCCCCACGTCCGGCAATCAGCCCCAGCATTTT.